These 5 T cell receptor beta chains share one sample of origin, sequenced in a study of shared clonotypes between healthy human individuals. The table came from immunoSEQ multiplex PCR; TCRdb's copy has only in-frame clones and leaves some out. The sample carries 2 million to 2.5 million clones, about 92% recorded once. The sequenced sample was naive CD4+ T cells from PBMCs. Regarding subset: CD45RA+ positively selected. These TCRs come from a man in his late teens or twenties in good health. Some clones in this sample may be carry-over from other donors' samples.

CDR3 loop: CASRMTASDTQYF. The CDR3 nucleotides read TGTGCCAGCAGGATGACAGCTTCAGATACGCAGTATTTT. The chain couples TRBV6-4 to TRBJ2-3, with a tentative D call TRBD1 (5 bases). Between the trimmed V and J ends, which lost 6 bases and 4 bases, there was a span of 11 bases. The CDR3 is 13 residues long. Germline loops: CDR1 MRHNA, CDR2 SNTAGT.

This chain uses TRBV5-1 with TRBJ2-2; possibly TRBD2 for D (5 bases). The CDR3 is 16 residues long. Germline V gene data show CDR1 as SGHRS and CDR2 as YFSETQ. V was clipped by 1 base and J by 0 bases, with 10 bases between them. Written as DNA, the CDR3 is TGCGCCAGCAGCTTGATCGGCGGGTCGAACACCGGGGAGCTGTTTTTT. It specifies CASSLIGGSNTGELFF.

The chain carries TRBV11-2 and TRBJ2-7; D not certain. CDR3 length: 16 amino acids. V lost 0 bases and J lost 1, with 13 bases in between. Germline values: CDR1 SGHAT, CDR2 FQNNGV. The CDR3 loop is CASSLELGPKSYEQYF. CDR3 nucleotides: TGTGCCAGCAGCTTAGAGCTGGGCCCCAAGTCCTACGAGCAGTACTTC.

The V call is TRBV27, the J call TRBJ2-4, with D unresolved. This CDR3 is built from 15 residues. Trimming left V 6 bases short and J 8 bases short, with 20 bases between. Per the germline V gene, CDR1 is MNHEY and CDR2 is SMNVEV (reference sequence). CDR3 in amino acids: CASSGRQATFYIQYF. CDR3 DNA sequence: TGTGCCAGCAGCGGACGGCAAGCGACGTTTTACATTCAGTACTTC.

Points on this clone: Other DNA sequences in this specimen translate into the identical CDR3. The rearrangement uses TRBV7-8 and TRBJ1-4; D possibly corresponds to TRBD1 (5 bases). This CDR3 spans 13 amino acids. CDR1 SGHVS and CDR2 FQNEAQ come from the germline V gene. V was shortened by 5 bases and J by 5 bases, with 9 bases between the two germline ends. Written as DNA, the CDR3 is TGTGCCAGCAGCCCCCCAGGGAATGAAAAACTGTTTTTT. It specifies CASSPPGNEKLFF.